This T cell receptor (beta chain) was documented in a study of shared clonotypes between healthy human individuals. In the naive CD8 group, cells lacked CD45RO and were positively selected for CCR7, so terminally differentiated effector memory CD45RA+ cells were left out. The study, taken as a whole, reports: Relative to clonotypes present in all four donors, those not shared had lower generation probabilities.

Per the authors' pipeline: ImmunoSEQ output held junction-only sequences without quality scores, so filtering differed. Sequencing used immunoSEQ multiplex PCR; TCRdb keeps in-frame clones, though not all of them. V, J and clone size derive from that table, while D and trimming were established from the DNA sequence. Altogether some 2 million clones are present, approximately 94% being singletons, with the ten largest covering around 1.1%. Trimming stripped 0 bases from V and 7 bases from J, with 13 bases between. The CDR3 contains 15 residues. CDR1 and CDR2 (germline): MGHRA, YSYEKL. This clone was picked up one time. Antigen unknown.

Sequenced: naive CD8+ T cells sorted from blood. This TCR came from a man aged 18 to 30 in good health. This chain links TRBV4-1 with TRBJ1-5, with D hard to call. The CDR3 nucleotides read TGCGCCAGCAGCCAAGAAGGTGTAGGGCTACAGCCCCAGCATTTT. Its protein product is CASSQEGVGLQPQHF.